The sequence of this T cell receptor beta chain was determined in a study of T cell responses to AZD1222 COVID-19 vaccine. Data came from immunoSEQ multiplex PCR; TCRdb stores just in-frame clones and leaves some out. In the table there are roughly 150,000 clones, just over 90% of which are singletons. Germline loops: CDR1 SGHNT, CDR2 YYREEE (reference sequence). Trimming removed 3 bases from V and 8 bases from J, with 14 bases in between. The CDR3 extends over 14 amino acids. Specimen: peripheral blood, collected 28 days after the second AZD1222 dose. This chain connects TRBV5-4 to TRBJ1-4; possibly TRBD1 for D (5 bases). This receptor was identified in an adult who received the AZD1222 COVID-19 vaccine. CDR3 residues: CASSSTGPGEKLFF. The CDR3 DNA reads as TGTGCCAGCAGCTCGACGGGACCGGGGGAAAAACTGTTTTTT.